This is a list of T cell receptor beta chains from one sample in a study of preoperative IRX-2 immunotherapy in early breast cancer. The repertoire was sequenced with immunoSEQ multiplex PCR; TCRdb's copy has only in-frame clones and lacks some. The table shows over 35,000 clones, with about 95% occurring only once. This specimen consisted of tumor tissue, obtained after IRX-2 immunotherapy. All receptors come from a human donor with breast cancer. Each CDR3 is given with its conserved first and last residue. The order of the fields is D gene, J gene, clone size, V gene, CDR3 protein, CDR3 DNA. D genes are given only for firm matches. A row's size may be missing; if present it is once, few, many or a size class.

D: TRBD2
J: TRBJ2-7
size: once
V: TRBV19
CDR3: CASSLNREGGYEQYF
DNA: TGTGCCAGTAGCCTTAACCGGGAGGGTGGGTACGAGCAGTACTTC

D: -
J: TRBJ2-1
size: -
V: TRBV28
CDR3: CASSWRSSYNEQFF
DNA: TGTGCCAGCAGCTGGAGGAGCTCCTACAATGAGCAGTTCTTC

D: -
J: TRBJ1-2
size: -
V: TRBV2
CDR3: CASSVGRGYGYTF
DNA: TGTGCCAGCAGTGTAGGACGGGGATATGGCTACACCTTC

D: -
J: TRBJ2-1
size: -
V: TRBV29-1
CDR3: CSVGGPYNEQFF
DNA: TGCAGCGTTGGCGGACCCTACAATGAGCAGTTCTTC

D: -
J: TRBJ2-6
size: -
V: TRBV28
CDR3: CASGIPGTGANVLTF
DNA: TGTGCCAGCGGTATACCAGGGACTGGGGCCAACGTCCTGACTTTC

D: TRBD1
J: TRBJ2-2
size: once
V: TRBV2
CDR3: CASIAGTGNTGELFF
DNA: TGTGCCAGTATCGCCGGGACAGGAAACACCGGGGAGCTGTTTTTT

D: -
J: TRBJ2-5
size: -
V: TRBV15
CDR3: CATGLGSQGETQYF
DNA: TGTGCCACCGGGCTGGGTAGTCAAGGAGAGACCCAGTACTTC

D: -
J: TRBJ2-5
size: -
V: TRBV4-3
CDR3: CASSQDTAYQETQYF
DNA: TGCGCCAGCAGCCAAGATACAGCATACCAAGAGACCCAGTACTTC

D: -
J: TRBJ2-7
size: -
V: TRBV5-6
CDR3: CASRKTGTYPYEQYF
DNA: TGTGCCAGCAGGAAAACCGGGACATACCCCTACGAGCAGTACTTC

D: -
J: TRBJ2-7
size: -
V: TRBV19
CDR3: CARVAPPLYEQYF
DNA: TGTGCCAGGGTGGCCCCCCCCCTCTACGAGCAGTACTTC

D: -
J: TRBJ1-1
size: -
V: TRBV11-3
CDR3: CASSFSVNTEAFF
DNA: TGTGCCAGCAGCTTTTCGGTGAACACTGAAGCTTTCTTT

D: TRBD1
J: TRBJ1-6
size: -
V: TRBV27
CDR3: CASSRHRDRGQSPLHF
DNA: TGTGCCAGCAGTCGCCACCGGGACAGGGGGCAGTCACCCCTCCACTTT

D: TRBD2
J: TRBJ2-7
size: -
V: TRBV6-5
CDR3: CASRASGGSYEQYF
DNA: TGTGCCAGCAGAGCTAGCGGGGGTTCCTACGAGCAGTACTTC

D: TRBD2
J: TRBJ2-2
size: -
V: TRBV7-3
CDR3: CASSLRLAGVYTGELFF
DNA: TGTGCCAGCAGCTTAAGACTAGCGGGGGTGTACACCGGGGAGCTGTTTTTT

D: -
J: TRBJ1-3
size: -
V: TRBV28
CDR3: CASSPLLGPGNTIYF
DNA: TGTGCCAGCAGTCCCCTTCTAGGGCCTGGAAACACCATATATTTT

D: -
J: TRBJ2-7
size: -
V: TRBV5-4
CDR3: CASSLPQGYEQYF
DNA: TGTGCCAGCAGCTTGCCTCAGGGTTACGAGCAGTACTTC

D: TRBD1
J: TRBJ1-3
size: -
V: TRBV5-6
CDR3: CASSLGTVRNTIYF
DNA: TGTGCCAGCAGCTTAGGGACAGTAAGAAACACCATATATTTT

D: -
J: TRBJ2-7
size: -
V: TRBV20-1
CDR3: CSAVGDEQYF
DNA: TGCAGTGCCGTTGGGGACGAGCAGTACTTC

D: -
J: TRBJ2-6
size: -
V: TRBV7-3
CDR3: CASSLPGVGANVLTF
DNA: TGTGCCAGCAGCTTACCGGGGGTTGGGGCCAACGTCCTGACTTTC

D: -
J: TRBJ2-4
size: -
V: TRBV28
CDR3: CASSLAGGGIQYF
DNA: TGTGCCAGCAGTTTAGCAGGGGGAGGCATTCAGTACTTC

D: TRBD1
J: TRBJ1-6
size: -
V: TRBV6-6
CDR3: CASSWTGGTYNSPLHF
DNA: TGTGCCAGCAGTTGGACAGGAGGAACCTATAATTCACCCCTCCACTTT

D: TRBD1
J: TRBJ1-4
size: -
V: TRBV7-9
CDR3: CASRGTDEKLFF
DNA: TGTGCCAGCAGAGGGACAGATGAAAAACTGTTTTTT

D: -
J: TRBJ2-2
size: -
V: TRBV5-4
CDR3: CASSLRGGANTGELFF
DNA: TGTGCCAGCAGCTTGAGGGGTGGGGCGAACACCGGGGAGCTGTTTTTT

D: -
J: TRBJ1-3
size: -
V: TRBV5-6
CDR3: CASSTRLEGNTIYF
DNA: TGTGCCAGCAGTACGCGCCTAGAAGGAAACACCATATATTTT

D: -
J: TRBJ2-7
size: -
V: TRBV13
CDR3: CASSSRTGGPDIDTYEQYF
DNA: TGTGCCAGCAGCTCCAGGACGGGGGGCCCTGACATCGATACCTACGAGCAGTACTTC

D: -
J: TRBJ1-1
size: -
V: TRBV7-9
CDR3: CASSPREAFF
DNA: TGTGCCAGCAGCCCTCGGGAAGCTTTCTTT